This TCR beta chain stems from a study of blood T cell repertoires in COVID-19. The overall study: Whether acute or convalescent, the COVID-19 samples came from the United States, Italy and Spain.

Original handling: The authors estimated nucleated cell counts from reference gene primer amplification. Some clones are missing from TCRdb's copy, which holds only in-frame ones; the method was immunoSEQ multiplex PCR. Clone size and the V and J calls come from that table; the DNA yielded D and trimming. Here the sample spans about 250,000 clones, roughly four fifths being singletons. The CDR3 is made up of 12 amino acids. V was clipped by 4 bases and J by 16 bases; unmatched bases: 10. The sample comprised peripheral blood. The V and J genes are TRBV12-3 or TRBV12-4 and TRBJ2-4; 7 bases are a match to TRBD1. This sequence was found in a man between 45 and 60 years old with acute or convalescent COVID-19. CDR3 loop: CASSSPGQSVYF. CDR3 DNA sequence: TGTGCCAGCAGTTCGCCGGGACAGTCCGTCTACTTC.